This T cell receptor beta chain was captured by sequencing in a study of shared clonotypes between healthy human individuals (dated by TCRdb to about 2020). Regarding the complete study: A few men and a couple of women, aged 18 to 49 years, made up the cohort. Per donor, three plates each were used for CD4 naive and CD4 memory, two for CD8 naive, and one for CD8 memory. The study deeply sequenced blood TCR repertoires of roughly five healthy adults to estimate repertoire size and the extent of clonotype sharing between individuals. To increase sequencing depth and limit assay-specific biases, TCR repertoire library preparation and sequencing were carried out by different laboratories using diverse techniques. Per donor, leukapheresis produced somewhere between about 0.9 and 10 billion PBMCs.

On this clone: The antigen this receptor binds is unknown. Qualities for individual bases were not recorded, and no much larger clone is one base off. The sample carries other DNA sequences with the same CDR3.

Using the deep immunoSEQ assay, TCR CDR3 regions were amplified from genomic DNA by multiplex PCR. For each cell subset, the extracted genomic DNA was distributed evenly across all wells of several immunoSEQ 96-well plates, and each plate served as one replicate. For sorted subsets, about 220 ng of genomic DNA, equivalent to 25,000 to 35,000 T cell genomes, went into each replicate PCR. Purified libraries were quantified with a Qubit 3.0 fluorometer, sized on a Bioanalyzer 2100, and re-quantified with the KAPA Library Quantification kit. Every immunoSEQ 96-well plate was sequenced on a dedicated single-read 150-cycle Illumina NextSeq 550 flow cell. On the authors' methods: The immunoSEQ output contained only junctional sequences without quality scores, so filtering could not match that applied to full-length reads. Sequences were annotated with PyIR, a Python wrapper for IgBLAST v1.9, and V/J genes and CDR3 were assigned using IMGT germline references. Reads with weak V/J assignments (E-value above 1e-6), missing CDR3, stop codons, out-of-frame junctions, or ambiguous translated residues were removed. A V3J clonotype was defined by an identical inferred V gene, J gene, and CDR3 amino acid sequence. To compute the percentage overlap between repertoires, the number of shared unique clonotypes was divided by the size of the smaller repertoire. RTK rarefaction, the Chao1 estimator, and Recon v2.1 estimates of unobserved clonotypes were used to assess repertoire richness. Generation probabilities were computed with OLGA for all TCRbeta clonotypes obtained by the gDNA method from several donors. TCRdb obtained this table from immuneACCESS and retained in-frame rearrangements with V and J assigned. These tables miss some clones; where compared with another copy, unresolved V genes account for less than half of the shortfall, and the remainder is unexplained. Clone size and V and J calls were adopted from that table, with D and trimming inferred from the DNA. This sample lists 2 million to 2.5 million clones; 85% to 95% were detected once. The biggest ten clones account for around 0.4% of the sample.

The germline V gene provides CDR1 KGHSH and CDR2 LQKENI. Trimming at the junction amounts to 2 bases on V and 2 bases on J, and the germline ends lie 8 bases apart. The CDR3 goes from the cysteine to the phenylalanine over 14 residues. Only the CDR3 region is kept as DNA, spanning 42 bases read in frame from base 1. What the research found in general, with its limitations: Estimated clonotype richness was generally larger for naive than for memory subsets. Sampling was limited to blood, and TCR repertoires in tissue likely differ from TCR repertoires in blood. Based on pairwise subsampling, the degree of clonotype sharing among donors was expected to be affected by sequencing depth. Roughly 5% of naive CD4, 3.5% of naive CD8, 2.3% of memory CD4, and approximately 0.39% of memory CD8 clonotypes were shared across several donors. Compared with non-shared clonotypes, clonotypes shared by all four sorted-subset donors had higher generation probabilities. Incomplete sequencing was indicated by rarefaction of sorted-subset datasets, despite the large sequencing depth. Because the study included a small number of donors, the genetic and exposure-history diversity represented was limited.

The donors were healthy, HIV-negative adults who had no recently reported acute infections or vaccinations. Every donor was a Caucasian adult living in Nashville, Tennessee, USA. CD4+ T cells were enriched through magnetic negative selection, after which naive cells were positively selected on CD45RA and the remaining negative fraction served as the memory subset. After blood collection by leukapheresis, PBMCs were isolated using Ficoll-Histopaque density gradient centrifugation and then cryopreserved in the vapor phase of liquid nitrogen. Analytical flow cytometry was used to check the purity and quantity of each magnetically sorted T cell population. Genomic DNA was isolated from every sorted fraction and measured by UV absorbance on a Nanodrop 2000c.

Specimen: naive CD4+ T cells from PBMCs. What this sample's cell subset or site label stands for: CD45RA+ positively selected. This clonotype originated in a young man in good health. Some clones in this sample may be carry-over from other donors' samples. This chain is built from TRBV18 and TRBJ2-3; the best D guess is TRBD2, with 5 bases matching. CDR3 loop: CASSPRENTDTQYF. The DNA sequence is given as TGTGCCAGCTCACCAAGGGAGAACACAGATACGCAGTATTTT. The CDR3 plus the reference TRBV18 and TRBJ2-3 genes for the other parts give the full variable domain: NAGVMQNPRHLVRRRGQEARLRCSPMKGHSHVYWYRQLPEEGLKFMVYLQKENIIDESGMPKERFSAEFPKEGPSILRIQQVVRGDSAAYFCASSPRENTDTQYFGPGTRLTVL.